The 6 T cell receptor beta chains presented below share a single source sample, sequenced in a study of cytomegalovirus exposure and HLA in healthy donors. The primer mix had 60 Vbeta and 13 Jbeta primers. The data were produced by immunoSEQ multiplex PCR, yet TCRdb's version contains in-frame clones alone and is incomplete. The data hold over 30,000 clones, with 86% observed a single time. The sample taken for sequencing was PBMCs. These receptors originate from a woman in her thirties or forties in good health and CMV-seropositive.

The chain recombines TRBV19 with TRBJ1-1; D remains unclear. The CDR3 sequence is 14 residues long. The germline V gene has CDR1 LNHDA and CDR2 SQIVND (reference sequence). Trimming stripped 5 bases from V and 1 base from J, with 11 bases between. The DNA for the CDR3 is TGTGCCAGTAGTCCTTGGAGGACGAACACTGAAGCTTTCTTT. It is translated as CASSPWRTNTEAFF.

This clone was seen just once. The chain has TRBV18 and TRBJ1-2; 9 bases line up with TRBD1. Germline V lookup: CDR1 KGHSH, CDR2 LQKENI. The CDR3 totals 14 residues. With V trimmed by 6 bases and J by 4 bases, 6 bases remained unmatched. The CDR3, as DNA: TGTGCCAGCTCGTACGGGGACAGGGCCTATGGCTACACCTTC. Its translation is CASSYGDRAYGYTF.

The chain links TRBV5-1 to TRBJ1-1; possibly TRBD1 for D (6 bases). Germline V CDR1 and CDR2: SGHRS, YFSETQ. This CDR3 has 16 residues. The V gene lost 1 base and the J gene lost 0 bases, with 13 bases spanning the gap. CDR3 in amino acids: CASSLTGRALNTEAFF. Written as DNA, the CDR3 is TGCGCCAGCAGCTTGACAGGGAGGGCCTTGAACACTGAAGCTTTCTTT.

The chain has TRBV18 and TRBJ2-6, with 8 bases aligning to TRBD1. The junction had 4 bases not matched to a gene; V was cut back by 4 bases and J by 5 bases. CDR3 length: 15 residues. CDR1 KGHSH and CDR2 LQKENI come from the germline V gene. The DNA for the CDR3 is TGTGCCAGCTCACTCGGACAGGGTAGGGCCAACGTCCTGACTTTC. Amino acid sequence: CASSLGQGRANVLTF.

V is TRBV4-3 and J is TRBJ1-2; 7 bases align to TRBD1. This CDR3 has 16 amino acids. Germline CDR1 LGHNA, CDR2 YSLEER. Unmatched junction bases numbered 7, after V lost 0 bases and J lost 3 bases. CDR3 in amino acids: CASSQDPGTAHYGYTF. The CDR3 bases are TGCGCCAGCAGCCAAGATCCTGGGACAGCCCACTATGGCTACACCTTC.

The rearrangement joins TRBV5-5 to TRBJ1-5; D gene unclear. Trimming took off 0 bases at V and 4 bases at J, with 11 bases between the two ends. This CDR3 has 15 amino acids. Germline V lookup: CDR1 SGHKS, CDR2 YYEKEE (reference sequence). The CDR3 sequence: CASSLGERVNQPQHF. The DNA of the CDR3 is TGTGCCAGCAGCTTGGGCGAGAGGGTTAATCAGCCCCAGCATTTT.